The 28 T cell receptor beta chains below come from one sample, sequenced in a study of cytomegalovirus exposure and HLA in healthy donors. It was with 60 Vbeta and 13 Jbeta primers that the PCR ran. Here immunoSEQ multiplex PCR was the method, and the copy in TCRdb shows in-frame clones only, minus some. The profile covers roughly 190,000 clones, with roughly 74% appearing a single time and roughly 13% taken by the ten largest. The sample comprised PBMCs. These receptors were collected from a woman aged 25 to 39 in good health and CMV-seropositive.

The chain has TRBV5-1 and TRBJ2-5; possible D gene TRBD2, 6 bases. The germline V and J ends were trimmed by 0 bases and 3 bases, with 15 bases remaining between them. The CDR3 runs to 16 residues. CDR1 SGHRS and CDR2 YFSETQ come from the germline V gene. Here the CDR3 DNA reads TGCGCCAGCAGCTTGGGGCTGGGAGGAGGGGAAGAGACCCAGTACTTC. It codes for CASSLGLGGGEETQYF.

The gene calls are TRBV7-2 and TRBJ2-1; 9 bases line up with TRBD2. V lost 6 bases and J lost 4; bases outside the gene matches: 4. This CDR3 has 14 amino acids. Germline V gives CDR1 SGHTA, CDR2 FQGNSA. CDR3 DNA: TGTGCCAGCAGTCCCACTAGCGGGTACAATGAGCAGTTCTTC. Amino acid sequence: CASSPTSGYNEQFF.

The chain is built from TRBV5-1 and TRBJ2-1, with D possibly being TRBD1 (5 bases). Germline V gene data show CDR1 as SGHRS and CDR2 as YFSETQ. The CDR3 covers 16 residues. Trimming stripped 4 bases from V and 0 bases from J, with 14 bases between. The CDR3 spells CASSLGPGSSYNEQFF. CDR3 bases: TGCGCCAGCAGCCTTGGCCCAGGGTCCTCCTACAATGAGCAGTTCTTC.

This chain uses TRBV5-6 with TRBJ1-2; D gene uncertain. The CDR3 loop spans 15 amino acids. Germline V CDR1 and CDR2: SGHDT, YYEEEE. Deletions cut 4 bases from V and 3 bases from J, with 16 bases between. The DNA of the CDR3 is TGTGCCAGCAGCCCGACCCGGGGTGTGGACTATGGCTACACCTTC. This codes for CASSPTRGVDYGYTF.

This clone was seen more than once but under ten times. The J gene is TRBJ2-1, the V gene TRBV7-9, with D tentatively TRBD2 (6 bases). V shed 3 bases and J shed 4 bases, with 7 bases lying between them. The length of the CDR3 is 13 residues. Germline CDR1 and CDR2: SEHNR and FQNEAQ (reference sequence). The CDR3 loop is CASSLLAYNEQFF. Here the CDR3 DNA reads TGTGCCAGCAGCTTGCTAGCGTACAATGAGCAGTTCTTC.

The count of this clone is one. The chain employs TRBV10-3 and TRBJ2-3, with 8 positions matching TRBD1. There are 17 residues in the CDR3. The germline gives CDR1 ENHRY, CDR2 SYGVKD. Losses at the gene ends were 0 bases for V and 0 bases for J; bases not matched to a gene: 5. Here the CDR3 DNA reads TGTGCCATCAGTGAGTCAGTGCGGACAGGGAGCACAGATACGCAGTATTTT. Encoded protein: CAISESVRTGSTDTQYF.

V usage is TRBV7-2 and J usage is TRBJ2-7, with D possibly being TRBD1 (5 bases). Germline V gene lookup returns CDR1 SGHTA and CDR2 FQGNSA. V was shortened by 2 bases and J by 7 bases, with 15 bases between the two germline ends. This CDR3 contains 14 residues. The CDR3 DNA reads TGTGCCAGCAGCTTAAGTCAGGGATTGGGAGAGCAGTACTTC. Translation gives CASSLSQGLGEQYF.

The J gene is TRBJ2-5, the V gene TRBV6-5; 7 bases line up with TRBD2. The end of the DNA is better explained by TRBJ2-7, so the J call may be wrong. Germline V gene sequence: CDR1 MNHEY, CDR2 SVGAGI. The CDR3 extends over 14 amino acids. CDR3 protein: CASRPRTSSYEQYF. DNA of the CDR3: TGTGCCAGCAGACCTCGGACTAGCTCCTACGAGCAGTACTTC.

The chain couples TRBV30 to TRBJ2-1; 8 bases are shared with TRBD2. The CDR3 is 15 amino acids. Germline loops: CDR1 GTSNPN, CDR2 SVGIG (reference sequence). With V trimmed by 1 base and J by 5 bases, 7 bases remained unmatched. The CDR3 loop is CAWSAGGEINNEQFF. As DNA, the CDR3 is TGTGCCTGGAGTGCCGGGGGGGAGATTAACAATGAGCAGTTCTTC.

V is TRBV5-1 and J is TRBJ2-1, with 10 nucleotides matching TRBD1. CDR3 size: 17 residues. Per germline, CDR1 SGHRS and CDR2 YFSETQ. Losses at the gene ends were 0 bases for V and 1 base for J; bases not matched to a gene: 4. The CDR3 reads CASSLGQGARSYNEQFF. CDR3 nucleotide sequence: TGCGCCAGCAGCTTGGGACAGGGGGCGCGGTCCTACAATGAGCAGTTCTTC.

The chain recombines TRBV19 with TRBJ1-4; perhaps TRBD1 as D (6 bases). The CDR3 contains 12 residues. In germline, CDR1 is LNHDA, CDR2 SQIVND (reference sequence). Trimming stripped 9 bases from V and 4 bases from J, with 9 bases between. This CDR3 is CASGQFNEKLFF. In DNA form, the CDR3 reads TGTGCCAGCGGACAGTTTAATGAAAAACTGTTTTTT.

The chain links TRBV27 to TRBJ2-1; 8 bases agree with TRBD2. The CDR3 runs 17 residues. The V gene's germline CDR1 is MNHEY and CDR2 SMNVEV (reference sequence). Trimming cost V 2 bases and J 1 base; bases outside gene matches: 7. The CDR3 spells CASSLRGSGRSYNEQFF. The DNA of the CDR3 is TGTGCCAGCAGTTTACGAGGAAGCGGGAGATCCTACAATGAGCAGTTCTTC.

The rearrangement uses TRBV11-1 and TRBJ2-7, with 7 bases fitting TRBD2. CDR1 and CDR2 from the germline V gene are SGHAT and FQDESV (reference sequence). This CDR3 contains 13 residues. Trimming at V came to 6 bases and at J to 5 bases, leaving 7 bases not matched to a gene. The CDR3 bases are TGTGCCAGCAGTGAGGGAGGGCCCCACGAGCAGTACTTC. It encodes CASSEGGPHEQYF.

Details on this clone: Distinct nucleotide sequences in the sample also encode this CDR3. The chain uses TRBV6-5 and TRBJ1-5; possibly TRBD1 for D (6 bases). Per the germline V gene, CDR1 is MNHEY and CDR2 is SVGAGI. Trimming stripped 6 bases from V and 0 bases from J, with 12 bases between. This CDR3 has 15 residues. As DNA, the CDR3 is TGTGCCAGCAGCAGTCAGGGGTATAGCAATCAGCCCCAGCATTTT. It specifies CASSSQGYSNQPQHF.

This clone has more than one count but fewer than ten. DNA of the CDR3: TGTGCCTTCTCCACTGGACTAGCGGGGGGGGGAGATACGCAGTATTTT. It codes for CAFSTGLAGGGDTQYF. The chain joins TRBV30 to TRBJ2-3; 15 bases fit TRBD2. Germline assignment: CDR1 GTSNPN and CDR2 SVGIG (reference sequence). Trimming at V came to 7 bases and at J to 5 bases, leaving 10 bases not matched to a gene. This CDR3 contains 16 residues.

This chain links TRBV9 with TRBJ2-7, with TRBD1 matching 9 bases. Germline V gene sequence: CDR1 SGDLS, CDR2 YYNGEE. Unmatched junction bases numbered 6, after V lost 6 bases and J lost 5 bases. The CDR3 is made up of 13 amino acids. CDR3 DNA sequence: TGTGCCAGCAACCGGGACAGGGAGAACGAGCAGTACTTC. Translating it yields CASNRDRENEQYF.

The V gene is TRBV27, the J gene TRBJ2-1; TRBD2 might be the D (6 bases). CDR3 length: 13 residues. The ends were cut back, 2 bases at V and 7 bases at J, with 9 bases in the middle. In germline, CDR1 is MNHEY, CDR2 SMNVEV (reference sequence). The CDR3 nucleotides read TGTGCCAGCAGTTTAGGGACTTTAAATGAGCAGTTCTTC. As protein: CASSLGTLNEQFF.

The chain recombines TRBV7-3 with TRBJ2-3; D may be TRBD1 (8 bases). Germline lookup yields CDR1 SGHTA and CDR2 FQGTGA. The CDR3 runs 14 residues. Deletions cut 3 bases from V and 5 bases from J, with 12 bases between. CDR3 in amino acids: CASSLTGEGDTQYF. The CDR3, as DNA: TGTGCCAGCAGCTTGACAGGGGAGGGAGATACGCAGTATTTT.

CDR3: CASSLEGQVYEQYF. CDR3 sequence (DNA): TGCGCCAGCAGCTTGGAAGGACAGGTCTACGAGCAGTACTTC. J is TRBJ2-7 and V is TRBV5-1; 7 bases are shared with TRBD1. The V gene's germline CDR1 is SGHRS and CDR2 YFSETQ. V shed 0 bases, J shed 3 bases, and the junction held 3 bases outside the gene matches. CDR3 length: 14 amino acids.

The rearrangement joins TRBV6-5 to TRBJ2-3, with 8 bases lining up with TRBD1. Germline values: CDR1 MNHEY, CDR2 SVGAGI. The CDR3 length is 14 residues. Trimming cost V 6 bases and J 1 base; bases outside gene matches: 3. The CDR3 region is CASSRGPGTDTQYF. The CDR3 bases are TGTGCCAGCAGCAGGGGGCCGGGCACAGATACGCAGTATTTT.

V usage is TRBV4-3 and J usage is TRBJ2-7; D remains unclear. The length of the CDR3 is 15 residues. The germline gives CDR1 LGHNA, CDR2 YSLEER. The V end was cut by 0 bases, the J end by 1 base, with 10 bases between. The CDR3 bases are TGCGCCAGCAGCCAAGATGCGGCGCGTTCCTACGAGCAGTACTTC. Protein sequence: CASSQDAARSYEQYF.

In this sample, this clone turned up once. V usage is TRBV5-6 and J usage is TRBJ2-7; the match to TRBD2 covers 8 bases. V dropped 1 base and J dropped 5; count of bases not matched to a gene: 8. The CDR3 has 15 residues. CDR1 SGHDT and CDR2 YYEEEE come from the germline V gene. CDR3 loop: CASSLTWREVDEQYF. CDR3 DNA sequence: TGTGCCAGCAGCTTGACCTGGCGGGAGGTCGACGAGCAGTACTTC.

The chain combines TRBV9 with TRBJ2-7; 9 bases match TRBD2. The CDR3 extends over 16 amino acids. Looked up from germline, CDR1 is SGDLS and CDR2 is YYNGEE. Germline trimming cut 0 bases from V and 2 bases from J; bases unmatched to any gene: 6. CDR3: CASSVGGASGTYEQYF. The CDR3, as DNA: TGTGCCAGCAGCGTAGGGGGAGCTAGCGGGACCTACGAGCAGTACTTC.

The genes are TRBV19 and TRBJ1-1; TRBD1 matches 7 bases. Germline CDR1 LNHDA, CDR2 SQIVND (reference sequence). The CDR3 has 18 residues. With V trimmed by 3 bases and J by 4 bases, 17 bases remained unmatched. This CDR3 is CASSIIIDRVGGGTEAFF. CDR3 sequence (DNA): TGTGCCAGTAGTATCATTATCGACAGGGTCGGGGGAGGCACTGAAGCTTTCTTT.

This clone came up a few times. CDR3 DNA sequence: TGTGCCATCAGTGACCCAACAGGGGTCCCCTACGAGCAGTACTTC. Its protein is CAISDPTGVPYEQYF. The chain is built from TRBV10-3 and TRBJ2-7; 7 nucleotides line up with TRBD1. The ends lost 3 bases at V and 2 bases at J; junction bases unmatched: 7. Germline V lookup: CDR1 ENHRY, CDR2 SYGVKD. The CDR3 runs 15 residues.

This clone has just a few counts. The chain employs TRBV19 and TRBJ2-3, with 8 bases lining up with TRBD2. Unmatched junction bases numbered 7, after V lost 4 bases and J lost 4 bases. This CDR3 has 15 amino acids. CDR1 and CDR2 from the germline V gene are LNHDA and SQIVND (reference sequence). The CDR3 bases are TGTGCCAGTAGTAGCCGGGGGGGCAGCGCAGATACGCAGTATTTT. Residues: CASSSRGGSADTQYF.

This clone came up once. The chain combines TRBV5-5 with TRBJ1-2; TRBD1 is a possible D gene (5 bases). Germline CDR1 and CDR2: SGHKS and YYEKEE (reference sequence). The CDR3 consists of 14 residues. Trimming took 4 bases from V and 3 from J, leaving 13 bases between them. CDR3 amino acids: CASSPDPRDYGYTF. In DNA form, the CDR3 reads TGTGCCAGCAGCCCGGACCCCAGGGACTATGGCTACACCTTC.

The CDR3 spells CASLDRTLYWGYEQYF. In DNA, the CDR3 is TGTGCCAGCTTGGACAGAACCCTCTACTGGGGCTACGAGCAGTACTTC. The J gene is TRBJ2-7, the V gene TRBV19, with D perhaps matching TRBD1 (6 bases). The CDR3 is 16 residues long. Between the trimmed V and J ends, which lost 9 bases and 3 bases, there was a span of 24 bases. Looked up from germline, CDR1 is LNHDA and CDR2 is SQIVND (reference sequence).